The 13 T cell receptor beta chains listed next were all sequenced from one sample in a study of quantifying T cell responses using KT2 cells. About the research overall: cDNA was made from DNase-treated RNA using alpha and beta constant primers.

An oligo carrying a UMI was ligated to the cDNA 3' end. The first PCR ran three to four cycles with an equimolar RC1.1 and RC1.2 beta primer mix. TCRdb re-analysed the UMI-ligation and nested PCR reads in MiXCR, keeping a single row per CDR3 protein. The sample shows some 41,000 distinct CDR3 sequences, approximately 15% of them seen only once. The sequenced material came from PBMCs spiked with cells of the T cell clone KT2. These receptors all come from a human donor.

The DNA of the CDR3 is TGTGCCAGCAGTGAACGCTGGGATCGGGCTGAAGCTTTCTTT. Translated, it gives CASSERWDRAEAFF. The chain couples TRBV6-1 to TRBJ1-1; no clear D gene. The CDR3 totals 14 residues. V was clipped by 2 bases and J by 6 bases, with 13 bases between them. Germline CDR1 is MNHNS and CDR2 is SASEGT.

This clonotype was observed at least ten times. V and J are TRBV7-2 and TRBJ1-3; D perhaps matches TRBD1 (6 bases). This CDR3 is 16 amino acids long. The V and J ends lost 3 bases and 7 bases respectively, with 19 bases between them. CDR1 is SGHTA and CDR2 is FQGNSA in the germline V gene. The CDR3 is CASSLETWTERNTIYF. The CDR3 DNA is TGTGCCAGCAGCTTGGAGACCTGGACAGAGAGGAACACCATATATTTT.

There are a few counts of this clonotype. J is TRBJ2-2 and V is TRBV13; no firm D call. This CDR3 contains 16 residues. Trimming shortened V by 5 bases and J by 3 bases, and 16 bases separated the two germline ends. Germline V gene sequence: CDR1 PRHDT, CDR2 FYEKMQ (reference sequence). CDR3: CASSILIGRDTGELFF. Written as DNA, the CDR3 is TGTGCCAGCAGCATCTTGATAGGGCGCGACACCGGGGAGCTGTTTTTT.

This clonotype was seen repeatedly, ten times or more. For the CDR3, the DNA is TGTGCCAGCAACCCCGAAGGAGGGGGGTACGAGCAGTACTTC. Translation: CASNPEGGGYEQYF. The chain recombines TRBV7-9 with TRBJ2-7; D may correspond to TRBD1 or TRBD2 (6 bases each). The CDR3 is made up of 14 amino acids. Trimming left V 7 bases short and J 4 bases short, with 17 bases between. The germline CDR1 and CDR2 sequences are SEHNR and FQNEAQ (reference sequence).

J is TRBJ1-2 and V is TRBV12-3 or TRBV12-4, with 11 bases identical to TRBD1. This CDR3 is 15 amino acids long. V gave up 5 bases and J gave up 5 bases; unmatched junction bases: 7. The CDR3 DNA follows: TGTGCCAGCAGTGAACGGGACAGGGGGTCGTATGGCTACACCTTC. Translating it yields CASSERDRGSYGYTF.

This chain links TRBV30 with TRBJ2-7, with 8 bases aligning to TRBD1. This CDR3 is built from 14 residues. The trim removed 2 bases at V and 5 bases at J, leaving 8 bases unmatched. CDR1 is GTSNPN, CDR2 SVGIG, per germline (reference sequence). The DNA for the CDR3 is TGTGCCTGGAGTAGAGCAGGGGGCTATAACGAGCAGTACTTC. The encoded protein is CAWSRAGGYNEQYF.

V is TRBV4-1 and J is TRBJ1-5, with a weak D call TRBD1 (5 bases). The CDR3 sequence is 20 residues long. V was pared by 1 base and J by 1 base, with 23 bases between. Looked up from germline, CDR1 is MGHRA and CDR2 is YSYEKL. CDR3 amino acids: CASSQAIGRVPFESNQPQHF. CDR3 sequence (DNA): TGCGCCAGCAGCCAAGCAATCGGCAGGGTCCCTTTCGAGAGCAATCAGCCCCAGCATTTT.

The chain couples TRBV2 to TRBJ2-2, with a weak D call TRBD1 (6 bases). CDR3 length: 14 residues. Trimming shortened V by 8 bases and J by 1 base, and 11 bases separated the two germline ends. Per the germline V gene, CDR1 is SNHLY and CDR2 is FYNNEI. CDR3 amino acids: CASLWTENTGELFF. CDR3 nucleotides: TGTGCCAGCTTATGGACAGAGAACACCGGGGAGCTGTTTTTT.

A single count supports this clonotype. Likely a read error: the CDR3 ends without its conserved phenylalanine or tryptophan. This chain uses TRBV29-1 with TRBJ1-1; a possible D gene is TRBD1 (5 bases). Deletions cut 4 bases from V and 10 bases from J, with 13 bases between. Germline V gives CDR1 SQVTM, CDR2 ANQGSEA. This CDR3 has 11 residues. The CDR3 DNA reads as TGCAGCGTTGTGGAACAGGTACGAGCTTTCCTT. Translated, it gives CSVVEQVRAFL.

Only a few counts were recorded for this clonotype. The chain couples TRBV21-1 to TRBJ2-7; TRBD2 reflects the table's D call only, with no check against the DNA. TRBV21-1 is a pseudogene. The CDR3 loop spans 17 amino acids. The CDR3 nucleotides are TGTGCCAGCAGCACGGAGACTAGCGGGAGGCCGTGCTACGAGCAGTACTTC. Translated: CASSTETSGRPCYEQYF.

This clonotype was seen more than once but under ten times. The CDR3 region has the DNA TGTGCCAGCAGCTTAGGCCAGGACAGTTCTACAGATACGCAGTATTTT. Encoded protein: CASSLGQDSSTDTQYF. This chain uses TRBV13 with TRBJ2-3; D possibly corresponds to TRBD1 (6 bases). This CDR3 contains 16 residues. The germline gives CDR1 PRHDT, CDR2 FYEKMQ (reference sequence). Trimming took 0 bases from V and 3 from J, leaving 13 bases between them.

This clonotype was counted only a few times. The CDR3 DNA follows: TGTGCCAGCAGTGACAGGTTGGGGAATGGGGAGCTGTTTTTT. Protein sequence: CASSDRLGNGELFF. The rearrangement uses TRBV6-1 and TRBJ2-2, with D unclear. V was cut by 3 bases and J by 8 bases, with 13 bases left in between. Germline loops: CDR1 MNHNS, CDR2 SASEGT. The CDR3 length is 14 residues.

Many counts were recorded for this clonotype. This rearrangement joins TRBV6-2 or TRBV6-3 to TRBJ2-1; D gene unclear. V lost 9 bases and J 1 base, leaving 10 bases between the germline ends. CDR1 and CDR2 from the germline V gene are MNHEY and SVGEGT. The CDR3 totals 13 residues. CDR3 region: CASDIGSYNEQFF. The CDR3 region has the DNA TGTGCCAGTGACATTGGATCCTACAATGAGCAGTTCTTC.